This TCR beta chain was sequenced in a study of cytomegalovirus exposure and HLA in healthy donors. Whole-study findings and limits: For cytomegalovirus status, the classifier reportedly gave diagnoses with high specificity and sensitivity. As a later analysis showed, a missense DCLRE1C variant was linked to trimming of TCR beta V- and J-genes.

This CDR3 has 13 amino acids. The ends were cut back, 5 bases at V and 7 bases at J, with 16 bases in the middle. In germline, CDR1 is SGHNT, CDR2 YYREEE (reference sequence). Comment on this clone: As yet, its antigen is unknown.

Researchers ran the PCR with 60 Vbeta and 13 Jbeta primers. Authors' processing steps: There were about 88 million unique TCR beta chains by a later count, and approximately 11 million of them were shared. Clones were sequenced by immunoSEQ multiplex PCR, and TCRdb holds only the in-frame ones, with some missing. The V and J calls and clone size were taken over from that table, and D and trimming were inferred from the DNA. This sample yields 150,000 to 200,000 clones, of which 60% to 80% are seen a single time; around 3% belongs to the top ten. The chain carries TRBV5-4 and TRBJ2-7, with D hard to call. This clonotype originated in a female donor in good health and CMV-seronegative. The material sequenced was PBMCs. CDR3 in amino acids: CASSFIERREQYF. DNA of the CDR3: TGTGCCAGCAGTTTCATAGAGAGGCGGGAGCAGTACTTC.